This TCR beta chain was identified in a study of cytomegalovirus exposure and HLA in healthy donors. The study, taken as a whole, reports: A prior analysis recorded that most TCR beta V segments were productive about 87% or about 30% of the time.

Comments on this clone: Its antigen is undetermined.

Germline loops: CDR1 SNHLY, CDR2 FYNNEI. The ends lost 6 bases at V and 4 bases at J; junction bases unmatched: 5. This CDR3 spans 14 amino acids. Both 60 Vbeta primers and 13 Jbeta primers went into the PCR. Sequencing used immunoSEQ multiplex PCR; TCRdb keeps in-frame clones, though not all of them. This table has approximately 200,000 clones, 82% appearing once. The receptor was derived from a boy aged 2 to 9 in good health and CMV-seronegative. J is TRBJ2-2 and V is TRBV2; 7 bases map to TRBD1. The specimen was PBMCs. CDR3: CASRVQGTTGELFF. DNA of the CDR3: TGTGCCAGCAGAGTACAGGGGACCACCGGGGAGCTGTTTTTT.